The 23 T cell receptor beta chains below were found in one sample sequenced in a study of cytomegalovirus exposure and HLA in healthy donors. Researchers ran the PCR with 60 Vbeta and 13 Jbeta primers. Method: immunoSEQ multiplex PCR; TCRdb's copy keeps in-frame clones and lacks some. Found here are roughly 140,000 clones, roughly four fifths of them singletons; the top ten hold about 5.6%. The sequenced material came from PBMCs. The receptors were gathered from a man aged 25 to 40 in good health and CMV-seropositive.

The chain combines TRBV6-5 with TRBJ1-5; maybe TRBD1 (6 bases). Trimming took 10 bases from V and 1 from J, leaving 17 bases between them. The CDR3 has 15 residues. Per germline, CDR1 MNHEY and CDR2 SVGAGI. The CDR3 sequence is CATSRSDRSNQPQHF. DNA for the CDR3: TGTGCCACCAGCCGATCGGACAGAAGCAATCAGCCCCAGCATTTT.

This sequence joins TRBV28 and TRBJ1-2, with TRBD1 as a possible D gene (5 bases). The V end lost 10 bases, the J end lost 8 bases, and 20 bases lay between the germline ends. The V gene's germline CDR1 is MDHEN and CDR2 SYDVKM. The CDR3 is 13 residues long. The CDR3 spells CAIKTGPLAGYTF. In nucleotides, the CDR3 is TGTGCCATTAAAACAGGTCCTCTGGCGGGCTACACCTTC.

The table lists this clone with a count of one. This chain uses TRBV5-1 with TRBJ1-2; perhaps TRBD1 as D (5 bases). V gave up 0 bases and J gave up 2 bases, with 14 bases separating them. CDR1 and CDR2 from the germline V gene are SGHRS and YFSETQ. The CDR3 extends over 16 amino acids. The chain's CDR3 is CASSLDGRETNYGYTF. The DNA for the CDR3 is TGCGCCAGCAGCTTGGATGGCAGGGAAACGAACTATGGCTACACCTTC.

In nucleotides, the CDR3 is TGTGCCAGCAGCTTAGAGGAAAGGGGGACAGGGCAGGACACTGAAGCTTTCTTT. It specifies CASSLEERGTGQDTEAFF. The rearrangement joins TRBV7-9 to TRBJ1-1, with 9 positions matching TRBD1. The CDR3 totals 18 residues. Trimming removed 1 base from V and 3 bases from J; junction bases left unmatched: 12. Germline CDR1 is SEHNR and CDR2 is FQNEAQ (reference sequence).

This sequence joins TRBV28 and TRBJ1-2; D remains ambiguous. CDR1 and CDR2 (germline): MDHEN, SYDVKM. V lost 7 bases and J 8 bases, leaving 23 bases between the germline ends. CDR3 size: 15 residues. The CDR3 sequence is CASTRPRASGKGYTF. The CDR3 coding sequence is TGTGCCAGCACCAGGCCTCGAGCCTCAGGAAAGGGCTACACCTTC.

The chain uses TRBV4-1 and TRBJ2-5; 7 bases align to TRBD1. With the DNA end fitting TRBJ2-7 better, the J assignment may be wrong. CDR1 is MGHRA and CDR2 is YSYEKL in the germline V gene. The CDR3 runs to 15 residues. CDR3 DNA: TGCGCCAGCAACCTAAGACAGGGAAGCTCCTACGAGCAGTACTTC. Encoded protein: CASNLRQGSSYEQYF.

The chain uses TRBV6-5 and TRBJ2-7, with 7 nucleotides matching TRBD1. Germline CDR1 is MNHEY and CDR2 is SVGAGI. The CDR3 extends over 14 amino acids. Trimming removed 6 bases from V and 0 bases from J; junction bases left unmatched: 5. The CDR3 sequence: CASRRGQSSYEQYF. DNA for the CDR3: TGTGCCAGCAGGAGGGGACAGAGCTCCTACGAGCAGTACTTC.

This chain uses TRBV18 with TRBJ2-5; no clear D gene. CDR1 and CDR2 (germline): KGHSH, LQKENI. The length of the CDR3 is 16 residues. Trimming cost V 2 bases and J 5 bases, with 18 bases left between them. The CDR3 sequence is CASSPSGGLVRETQYF. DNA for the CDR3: TGTGCCAGCTCACCATCAGGTGGCCTCGTTCGGGAGACCCAGTACTTC.

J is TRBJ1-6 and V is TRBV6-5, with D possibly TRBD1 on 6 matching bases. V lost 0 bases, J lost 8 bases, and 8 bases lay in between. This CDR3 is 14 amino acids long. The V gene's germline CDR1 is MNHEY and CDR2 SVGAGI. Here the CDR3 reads CASSYSGQYSPLHF. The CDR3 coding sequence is TGTGCCAGCAGTTACTCAGGACAGTATTCACCCCTCCACTTT.

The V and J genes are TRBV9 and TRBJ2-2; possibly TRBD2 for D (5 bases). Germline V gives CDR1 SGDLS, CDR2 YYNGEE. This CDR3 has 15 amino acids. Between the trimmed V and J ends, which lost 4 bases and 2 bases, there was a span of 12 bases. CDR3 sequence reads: CASSSRTGNTGELFF. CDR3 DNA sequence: TGTGCCAGCAGCTCCAGGACGGGAAACACCGGGGAGCTGTTTTTT.

This chain's CDR3 is CASSYRGTTNTEAFF. In DNA form, the CDR3 reads TGTGCCAGCAGTTATAGGGGTACAACGAACACTGAAGCTTTCTTT. J is TRBJ1-1 and V is TRBV27; D is possibly TRBD1 (5 bases). The germline gives CDR1 MNHEY, CDR2 SMNVEV (reference sequence). The CDR3 is 15 amino acids. V lost 4 bases and J lost 1, with 13 bases in between.

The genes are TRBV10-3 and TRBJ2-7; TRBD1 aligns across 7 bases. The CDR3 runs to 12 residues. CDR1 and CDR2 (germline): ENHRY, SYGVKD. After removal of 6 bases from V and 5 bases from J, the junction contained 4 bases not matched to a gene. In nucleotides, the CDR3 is TGTGCCATCAGGGGGACAGTCGACGAGCAGTACTTC. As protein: CAIRGTVDEQYF.

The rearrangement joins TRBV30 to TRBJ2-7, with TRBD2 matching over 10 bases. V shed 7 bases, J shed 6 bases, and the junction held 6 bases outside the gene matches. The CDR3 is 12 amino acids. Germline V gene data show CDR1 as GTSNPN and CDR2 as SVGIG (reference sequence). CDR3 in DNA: TGTGCCTCTCGGGTAGCGGGAGGCGAGCAGTACTTC. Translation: CASRVAGGEQYF.

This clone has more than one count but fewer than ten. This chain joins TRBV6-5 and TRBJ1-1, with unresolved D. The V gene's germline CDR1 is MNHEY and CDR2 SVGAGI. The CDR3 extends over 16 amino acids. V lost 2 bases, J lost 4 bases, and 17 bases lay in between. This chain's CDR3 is CASSYPPHQEGTEAFF. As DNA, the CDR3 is TGTGCCAGCAGTTACCCCCCCCATCAGGAGGGCACTGAAGCTTTCTTT.

The CDR3: CAISGGTAGWTEAFF. DNA for the CDR3: TGTGCCATCAGTGGTGGGACTGCCGGATGGACTGAAGCTTTCTTT. This chain connects TRBV10-3 to TRBJ1-1, with a possible D match to TRBD1 (5 bases). Germline values: CDR1 ENHRY, CDR2 SYGVKD. V lost 4 bases, J lost 5 bases, and 17 bases lay in between. This CDR3 contains 15 residues.

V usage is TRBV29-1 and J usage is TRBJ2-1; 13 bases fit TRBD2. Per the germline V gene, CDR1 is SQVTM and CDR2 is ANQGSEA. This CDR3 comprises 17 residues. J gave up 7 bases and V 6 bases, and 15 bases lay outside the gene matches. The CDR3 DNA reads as TGCAGCGTAGACTCTGGGACTAGCGGGACCCTTTGGAATGAGCAGTTCTTC. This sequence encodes CSVDSGTSGTLWNEQFF.

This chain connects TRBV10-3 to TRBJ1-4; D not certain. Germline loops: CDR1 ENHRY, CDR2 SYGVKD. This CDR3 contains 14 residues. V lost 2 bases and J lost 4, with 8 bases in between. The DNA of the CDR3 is TGTGCCATCAGTGAGGGGCAGATTAATGAAAAACTGTTTTTT. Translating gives CAISEGQINEKLFF.

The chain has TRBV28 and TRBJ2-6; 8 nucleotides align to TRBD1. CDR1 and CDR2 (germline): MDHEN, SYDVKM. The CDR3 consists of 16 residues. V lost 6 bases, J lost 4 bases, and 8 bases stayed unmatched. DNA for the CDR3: TGTGCCAGCAGGGGACAGGACATGCTGGGGGCCAACGTCCTGACTTTC. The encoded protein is CASRGQDMLGANVLTF.

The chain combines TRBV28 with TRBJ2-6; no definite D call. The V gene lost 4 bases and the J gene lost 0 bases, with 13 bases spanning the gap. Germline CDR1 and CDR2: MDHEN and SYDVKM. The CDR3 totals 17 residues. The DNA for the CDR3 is TGTGCCAGCAGTTCCTTACGACTGAGCTCTGGGGCCAACGTCCTGACTTTC. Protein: CASSSLRLSSGANVLTF.

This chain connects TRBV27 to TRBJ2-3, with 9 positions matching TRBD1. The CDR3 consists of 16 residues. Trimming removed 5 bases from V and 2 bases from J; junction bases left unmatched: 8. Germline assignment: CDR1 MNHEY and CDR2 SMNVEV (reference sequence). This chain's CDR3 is CASSASGTGTTDTQYF. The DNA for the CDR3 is TGTGCCAGCAGTGCCTCCGGGACAGGGACCACAGATACGCAGTATTTT.

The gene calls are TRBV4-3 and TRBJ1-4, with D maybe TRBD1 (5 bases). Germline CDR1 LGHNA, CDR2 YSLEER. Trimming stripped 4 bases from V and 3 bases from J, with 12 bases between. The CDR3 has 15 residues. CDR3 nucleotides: TGCGCCAGCAGCCTCCTCAGGGTAGCTAATGAAAAACTGTTTTTT. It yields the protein CASSLLRVANEKLFF.

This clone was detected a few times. The CDR3 loop reads CASSQGSREKETQYF. The CDR3 DNA reads TGCGCCAGCAGCCAAGGCTCGAGGGAGAAAGAGACCCAGTACTTC. The V call is TRBV4-1, the J call TRBJ2-5; D possibly corresponds to TRBD2 (5 bases). In germline, CDR1 is MGHRA, CDR2 YSYEKL. The CDR3 covers 15 residues. V gave up 1 base and J gave up 3 bases, with 12 bases separating them.

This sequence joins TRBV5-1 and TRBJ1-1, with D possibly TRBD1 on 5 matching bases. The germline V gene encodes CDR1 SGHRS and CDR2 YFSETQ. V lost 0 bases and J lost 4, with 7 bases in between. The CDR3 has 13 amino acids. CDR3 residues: CASSLGGATEAFF. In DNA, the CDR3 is TGCGCCAGCAGCTTGGGTGGGGCCACTGAAGCTTTCTTT.